Listed here are 21 T cell receptor beta chains from one sample, sequenced in a study of PD-L1 blockade in urothelial cancer. Profiled with immunoSEQ multiplex PCR; TCRdb holds only in-frame clones, not every one. The data show about 51,000 clones, around 86% seen once. The specimen was PBMCs, collected around atezolizumab (anti-PD-L1) treatment. The source is a man aged 55 to 69 with urothelial cancer.

V is TRBV6-4 and J is TRBJ2-1, with D possibly being TRBD1 (7 bases). Germline values: CDR1 MRHNA, CDR2 SNTAGT. The CDR3 consists of 14 residues. Trimming cost V 5 bases and J 6 bases, with 14 bases left between them. The CDR3 reads CASSQQGGINEQFF. As DNA, the CDR3 is TGTGCCAGCAGTCAGCAGGGGGGAATCAATGAGCAGTTCTTC.

The DNA for the CDR3 is TGTGCCAGCAGCTTCCCCGGGACAGGGTCCCCCGACAAAAACATTCAGTACTTC. Encoded protein: CASSFPGTGSPDKNIQYF. The chain has TRBV7-6 and TRBJ2-4, with 9 bases lining up with TRBD1. The trim removed 3 bases at V and 3 bases at J, leaving 12 bases unmatched. This CDR3 is built from 18 residues. From germline, CDR1 is SGHVS and CDR2 FNYEAQ. Looking up the rest from reference TRBV7-6 and TRBJ2-4 gives the full variable domain: GAGVSQSPRYKVTKRGQDVALRCDPISGHVSLYWYRQALGQGPEFLTYFNYEAQQDKSGLPNDRFSAERPEGSISTLTIQRTEQRDSAMYRCASSFPGTGSPDKNIQYFGAGTRLSVL.

CDR3 DNA sequence: TGTGCCAGTAGTCTCCGTCCAGGAGATACGCAGTATTTT. This translates into CASSLRPGDTQYF. V gene TRBV19 combines with J gene TRBJ2-3; D gene uncertain. The CDR3 has 13 amino acids. Trimming shortened V by 5 bases and J by 5 bases, and 11 bases separated the two germline ends. Germline CDR1 is LNHDA and CDR2 is SQIVND (reference sequence). The full variable domain, completed using reference TRBV19 and TRBJ2-3, is DGGITQSPKYLFRKEGQNVTLSCEQNLNHDAMYWYRQDPGQGLRLIYYSQIVNDFQKGDIAEGYSVSREKKESFPLTVTSAQKNPTAFYLCASSLRPGDTQYFGPGTRLTVL.

This rearrangement joins TRBV30 to TRBJ2-1; 7 bases line up with TRBD2. CDR1 GTSNPN and CDR2 SVGIG come from the germline V gene (reference sequence). This CDR3 has 15 residues. V was clipped by 0 bases and J by 6 bases; unmatched bases: 8. CDR3 sequence (DNA): TGTGCCTGGAGTGTACCTCGGACTAGTTCCAATGAGCAGTTCTTC. This codes for CAWSVPRTSSNEQFF.

The V gene is TRBV29-1, the J gene TRBJ2-7, with D possibly matching TRBD1 (5 bases). CDR1 and CDR2 (germline): SQVTM, ANQGSEA. V was clipped by 3 bases and J by 3 bases, with 18 bases between them. The CDR3 length is 15 residues. The CDR3, as DNA: TGCAGCGTTGAGGGCCTCACAGGAAACAACTACGAGCAGTACTTC. It yields the protein CSVEGLTGNNYEQYF.

This rearrangement joins TRBV11-3 to TRBJ2-3, with TRBD2 identical over 13 bases. Losses at the gene ends were 5 bases for V and 1 base for J; bases not matched to a gene: 3. The germline V gene has CDR1 SGHNT and CDR2 YENEEA. This CDR3 spans 16 amino acids. The DNA for the CDR3 is TGTGCCAGCAGCCCAGGACTAGCGGGGGGCACAGATACGCAGTATTTT. It encodes CASSPGLAGGTDTQYF.

The chain joins TRBV2 to TRBJ1-6, with no clear D. Germline V CDR1 and CDR2: SNHLY, FYNNEI. This CDR3 spans 15 amino acids. The V end was cut by 5 bases, the J end by 9 bases, with 17 bases between. CDR3 loop: CASSTSRGAGSPLHF. As DNA, the CDR3 is TGTGCCAGCAGTACCTCACGGGGTGCGGGTTCACCCCTCCACTTT.

The gene calls are TRBV15 and TRBJ2-1, with 8 bases that match TRBD2. In germline, CDR1 is LNHNV, CDR2 YYDKDF (reference sequence). The CDR3 has 15 residues. J was trimmed by 4 bases and V by 2 bases; bases with no gene match: 4. The CDR3 spells CATSRTTSVYNEQFF. The CDR3 DNA sequence: TGTGCCACCAGCAGAACGACTAGCGTTTACAATGAGCAGTTCTTC.

The chain links TRBV30 to TRBJ2-5; D is possibly TRBD1 (6 bases). The V and J ends lost 0 bases and 7 bases respectively, with 12 bases between them. This CDR3 region has 13 residues. Germline-derived CDR1 and CDR2 are GTSNPN and SVGIG (reference sequence). CDR3 nucleotides: TGTGCCTGGAGTGTAACCAGGGGTATGACCCAGTACTTC. Protein: CAWSVTRGMTQYF.

The V gene is TRBV5-4, the J gene TRBJ2-7, with D uncertain. The CDR3 spans 14 residues. V was trimmed by 1 base and J by 1 base, leaving 9 bases between them. Germline V CDR1 and CDR2: SGHNT, YYREEE (reference sequence). The CDR3 DNA sequence: TGTGCCAGCAGCTTGAAACGGTCGTCCTACGAGCAGTACTTC. Its protein is CASSLKRSSYEQYF.

The chain is built from TRBV9 and TRBJ1-5; D is perhaps TRBD1 (5 bases). The CDR3 is made up of 13 amino acids. Trimming removed 3 bases from V and 5 bases from J, with 9 bases in between. The germline V gene has CDR1 SGDLS and CDR2 YYNGEE. The CDR3 sequence: CASSGTGDQPQHF. The CDR3 DNA is TGTGCCAGCAGCGGGACGGGGGATCAGCCCCAGCATTTT. Combining the CDR3 with reference TRBV9 and TRBJ1-5 gives the whole variable domain DSGVTQTPKHLITATGQRVTLRCSPRSGDLSVYWYQQSLDQGLQFLIQYYNGEERAKGNILERFSAQQFPDLHSELNLSSLELGDSALYFCASSGTGDQPQHFGDGTRLSIL.

The CDR3 bases are TGTGCCAGCAGTGACAGCTCCTACGAGCAGTACTTC. This gives the protein CASSDSSYEQYF. This sequence joins TRBV6-1 and TRBJ2-7; the D is unclear. V lost 3 bases and J lost 0, with 3 bases in between. Germline CDR1 MNHNS, CDR2 SASEGT. This CDR3 comprises 12 residues.

V usage is TRBV6-6 and J usage is TRBJ1-6; D not certain. The V end lost 6 bases, the J end lost 7 bases, and 7 bases lay between the germline ends. CDR3 size: 12 residues. Germline-derived CDR1 and CDR2 are MNHNY and SVGAGI (reference sequence). CDR3 nucleotides: TGTGCCAGCAGGTCGGGGAATTCACCCCTCCACTTT. The encoded protein is CASRSGNSPLHF.

The chain uses TRBV9 and TRBJ2-3; 15 nucleotides agree with TRBD2. V dropped 0 bases and J dropped 4; count of bases not matched to a gene: 6. Germline V lookup: CDR1 SGDLS, CDR2 YYNGEE. This CDR3 comprises 18 residues. The CDR3: CASSVGTSGGAGADTQYF. CDR3 nucleotides: TGTGCCAGCAGCGTAGGGACTAGCGGGGGGGCCGGTGCAGATACGCAGTATTTT.

The rearrangement links TRBV11-2 to TRBJ2-7, with TRBD2 as a possible D gene (6 bases). The CDR3 length is 14 residues. V was trimmed by 5 bases and J by 2 bases, leaving 13 bases between them. Germline V gene data show CDR1 as SGHAT and CDR2 as FQNNGV. The CDR3 sequence is CASSMGLQTYEQYF. Written as DNA, the CDR3 is TGTGCCAGCAGCATGGGACTCCAGACCTACGAGCAGTACTTC.

The rearrangement joins TRBV27 to TRBJ1-2; 9 nucleotides match TRBD1. The ends lost 4 bases at V and 4 bases at J; junction bases unmatched: 7. CDR3 length: 15 residues. From germline, CDR1 is MNHEY and CDR2 SMNVEV (reference sequence). CDR3 sequence reads: CASSSIKDRGYGYTF. The CDR3 DNA follows: TGTGCCAGCAGTTCGATTAAGGACAGGGGCTATGGCTACACCTTC.

The chain links TRBV6-5 to TRBJ2-7; TRBD2 matches at 7 bases. The CDR3 loop spans 15 amino acids. The V gene's germline CDR1 is MNHEY and CDR2 SVGAGI. J was trimmed by 7 bases and V by 8 bases; bases with no gene match: 17. The CDR3 loop is CASRALAELYIEQYF. As DNA, the CDR3 is TGTGCCAGCCGGGCGCTAGCGGAGCTATACATAGAGCAGTACTTC.

The J gene is TRBJ1-2, the V gene TRBV5-1, with D uncertain. Per germline, CDR1 SGHRS and CDR2 YFSETQ. Trimming cost V 4 bases and J 7 bases, with 14 bases left between them. There are 13 residues in the CDR3. The CDR3 DNA follows: TGCGCCAGCAGCACGACTGAGAGACGTGGCTACACCTTC. It encodes CASSTTERRGYTF.

V usage is TRBV7-9 and J usage is TRBJ2-5; 8 bases agree with TRBD1. The CDR3 length is 12 residues. The V gene's germline CDR1 is SEHNR and CDR2 FQNEAQ (reference sequence). V was pared by 4 bases and J by 9 bases, with 4 bases of the junction left unmatched. The CDR3 sequence: CASSSGTGAQYF. In DNA, the CDR3 is TGTGCCAGCAGCTCCGGGACAGGCGCCCAGTACTTC. Together with reference TRBV7-9 and TRBJ2-5, the CDR3 gives the full variable domain: DTGVSQNPRHKITKRGQNVTFRCDPISEHNRLYWYRQTLGQGPEFLTYFQNEAQLEKSRLLSDRFSAERPKGSFSTLEIQRTEQGDSAMYLCASSSGTGAQYFGPGTRLLVL.

V and J are TRBV11-1 and TRBJ2-1; 14 nucleotides match TRBD2. Germline V gene lookup returns CDR1 SGHAT and CDR2 FQDESV (reference sequence). The J segment lost 9 bases and the V segment lost 1 base, leaving 5 bases of the junction unmatched. The CDR3 runs to 16 residues. The CDR3 sequence is CASSLVGTSGSGEQFF. The CDR3 DNA reads as TGTGCCAGCAGCTTAGTGGGGACTAGCGGGAGTGGTGAGCAGTTCTTC.

The chain couples TRBV2 to TRBJ2-5, with D possibly matching TRBD1 (6 bases). This CDR3 is 14 amino acids long. CDR1 is SNHLY and CDR2 is FYNNEI in the germline V gene. V gave up 7 bases and J gave up 3 bases, with 15 bases separating them. The CDR3 loop is CASNVRGLKETQYF. CDR3 coding DNA: TGTGCCAGCAATGTCAGGGGATTAAAAGAGACCCAGTACTTC.